The 20 T cell receptor beta chains given below trace back to one sample, sequenced in a study of T cells in narcolepsy. Sequencing used immunoSEQ multiplex PCR; TCRdb keeps in-frame clones, though not all of them. This sample has about 34,000 clones, with 80% to 85% found just once. The sequencing input was CD45RA- memory CD4+ T cells from PBMCs. The receptors shown here come from a human donor with narcolepsy.

The chain couples TRBV27 to TRBJ1-2, with D perhaps matching TRBD1 (6 bases). The CDR3 is 14 amino acids. Trimming left V 3 bases short and J 4 bases short, with 12 bases between. From germline, CDR1 is MNHEY and CDR2 SMNVEV (reference sequence). The CDR3 region is CASSLRGAGYGYTF. CDR3 DNA: TGTGCCAGCAGTTTGAGGGGGGCCGGCTATGGCTACACCTTC.

The CDR3 reads CAISAATSGSSEQFF. CDR3 nucleotide sequence: TGTGCCATCAGTGCCGCGACTAGCGGGAGCAGTGAGCAGTTCTTC. The J gene is TRBJ2-1, the V gene TRBV10-3; TRBD2 matches 12 bases. CDR3 length: 15 amino acids. Germline trimming cut 4 bases from V and 9 bases from J; bases unmatched to any gene: 7. Germline CDR1 and CDR2: ENHRY and SYGVKD.

The chain couples TRBV5-1 to TRBJ1-2, with 8 bases identical to TRBD1. V shed 4 bases and J 2 bases; nucleotides not matched to a gene: 25. Germline CDR1 and CDR2: SGHRS and YFSETQ. This CDR3 is built from 21 residues. This CDR3 is CASSPGGTGGKPHFVNYGYTF. The DNA for the CDR3 is TGCGCCAGCAGCCCAGGGGGTACAGGGGGAAAGCCTCACTTTGTCAACTATGGCTACACCTTC.

The genes are TRBV5-1 and TRBJ2-1; D tentatively reads TRBD1 or TRBD2 (5 bases each). In germline, CDR1 is SGHRS, CDR2 YFSETQ. V lost 4 bases and J lost 8, with 13 bases in between. The CDR3 has 13 amino acids. The CDR3 region has the DNA TGCGCCAGCAGCCCTGGGACCCGCGATGAGCAGTTCTTC. This sequence encodes CASSPGTRDEQFF.

The chain joins TRBV19 to TRBJ2-7, with a tentative D call TRBD1 (6 bases). The CDR3 covers 15 residues. The germline CDR1 and CDR2 sequences are LNHDA and SQIVND (reference sequence). V shed 6 bases and J shed 0 bases, with 15 bases lying between them. CDR3 nucleotides: TGTGCCAGTAGACGTAATGGCAGGGGCTCCTACGAGCAGTACTTC. It encodes CASRRNGRGSYEQYF.

On this clone itself: This sample also contains other DNA sequences that code for the same CDR3. The chain employs TRBV15 and TRBJ1-4; no reliable D call. V was shortened by 3 bases and J by 4 bases, with 6 bases between the two germline ends. The CDR3 sequence is 13 residues long. CDR1 is LNHNV and CDR2 is YYDKDF in the germline V gene (reference sequence). Here the CDR3 reads CATSRGYNEKLFF. DNA of the CDR3: TGTGCCACCAGCAGGGGGTATAATGAAAAACTGTTTTTT.

This clone was picked up a small number of times. This rearrangement joins TRBV12-2 to TRBJ2-1; whether TRBD2, the table's D call, matches the DNA was not checked. TRBV12-2 is described as a pseudogene. The CDR3 consists of 14 residues. The CDR3 is CASRLARKVNEQFF. The CDR3 DNA follows: TGTGCAAGTCGCTTAGCGCGGAAGGTCAATGAGCAGTTCTTC.

The chain joins TRBV29-1 to TRBJ2-3; tentative D call: TRBD1 (6 bases). The CDR3 runs 14 residues. Germline values: CDR1 SQVTM, CDR2 ANQGSEA. Deletions cut 5 bases from V and 5 bases from J, with 17 bases between. The CDR3 nucleotides are TGCAGCGTTCCCAGGGGAAAAAGCCGAGATACGCAGTATTTT. Translated, it gives CSVPRGKSRDTQYF.

This clone occurred a few times. This chain uses TRBV5-1 with TRBJ1-2, with D perhaps matching TRBD1 (6 bases). This CDR3 is built from 14 residues. The V end was cut by 4 bases, the J end by 7 bases, with 17 bases between. Germline-derived CDR1 and CDR2 are SGHRS and YFSETQ. DNA for the CDR3: TGCGCCAGCAGCGAAGGGGGAGGGGTCCTTGGCTACACCTTC. Amino acid sequence: CASSEGGGVLGYTF. Drawing the rest from reference TRBV5-1 and TRBJ1-2, the complete variable domain is KAGVTQTPRYLIKTRGQQVTLSCSPISGHRSVSWYQQTPGQGLQFLFEYFSETQRNKGNFPGRFSGRQFSNSRSEMNVSTLELGDSALYLCASSEGGGVLGYTFGSGTRLTVV.

A remark on this clone: Other DNA sequences in this specimen translate into the identical CDR3. The chain is built from TRBV5-1 and TRBJ1-1; D ambiguous. The CDR3 is 12 residues long. Trimming took off 5 bases at V and 3 bases at J, with 8 bases between the two ends. CDR1 and CDR2 from the germline V gene are SGHRS and YFSETQ. The CDR3 nucleotides read TGCGCCAGCAGTTGGGGTGACACTGAAGCTTTCTTT. Translation: CASSWGDTEAFF.

This chain links TRBV11-1 with TRBJ1-4; 10 nucleotides align to TRBD1. The ends lost 5 bases at V and 8 bases at J; junction bases unmatched: 5. The CDR3 covers 14 residues. CDR1 is SGHAT and CDR2 is FQDESV in the germline V gene (reference sequence). In DNA form, the CDR3 reads TGTGCCAGCAGCAGAGGGACAGGGGACGAAAAACTGTTTTTT. The encoded protein is CASSRGTGDEKLFF.

This rearrangement joins TRBV4-2 to TRBJ1-2, with D maybe TRBD1 (6 bases). This CDR3 contains 17 residues. The V and J ends lost 5 bases and 8 bases respectively, with 27 bases between them. Germline V gene data show CDR1 as LGHNA and CDR2 as YNFKEQ. CDR3 sequence reads: CASSLAGNIWGQGGYTF. CDR3 coding DNA: TGTGCCAGCAGCTTGGCCGGAAATATTTGGGGGCAGGGAGGCTACACCTTC.

The chain is built from TRBV30 and TRBJ1-6, with TRBD1 matching over 7 bases. V dropped 8 bases and J dropped 5; count of bases not matched to a gene: 6. This CDR3 region has 13 residues. Looked up from germline, CDR1 is GTSNPN and CDR2 is SVGIG (reference sequence). CDR3 nucleotide sequence: TGTGCCGGGGGACAGCAAAATAATTCACCCCTCCACTTT. Residues: CAGGQQNNSPLHF.

This clone was seen just once. V usage is TRBV6-1 and J usage is TRBJ1-1; D is undetermined. CDR3 length equals 13 residues. V lost 6 bases and J lost 11, with 19 bases in between. Looked up from germline, CDR1 is MNHNS and CDR2 is SASEGT. The CDR3: CASSRPRASTAFF. The CDR3 coding sequence is TGTGCCAGCAGCCGGCCAAGGGCAAGCACTGCTTTCTTT.

V usage is TRBV5-1 and J usage is TRBJ1-3; 8 bases fit TRBD1. Losses at the gene ends were 4 bases for V and 2 bases for J; bases not matched to a gene: 8. This CDR3 has 16 residues. Germline lookup yields CDR1 SGHRS and CDR2 YFSETQ. CDR3: CASSPYRGIAGNTIYF. The CDR3 DNA is TGCGCCAGCAGCCCCTACAGGGGGATCGCTGGAAACACCATATATTTT.

This chain links TRBV27 with TRBJ2-1; the match to TRBD2 covers 11 bases. Unmatched junction bases numbered 16, after V lost 5 bases and J lost 7 bases. The germline gives CDR1 MNHEY, CDR2 SMNVEV (reference sequence). The CDR3 totals 18 residues. The CDR3 DNA sequence: TGTGCCAGCAGTCGACGGGATTTAGGACTAGCGGGCAAGAATGAGCAGTTCTTC. This sequence encodes CASSRRDLGLAGKNEQFF.

This clone was seen a few times. A read error may account for a junction end that differs from germline. This chain uses TRBV28 with TRBJ2-2; TRBD1 matches 8 bases. The germline V gene has CDR1 MDHEN and CDR2 SYDVKM. The CDR3 extends over 15 amino acids. CDR3 DNA sequence: TGTGCCAGCAGCCCTCCGGGACAGGTACACCGGGGAGCTGTTTTT. This gives the protein CASSPPGQVHRGAVF. Filled out from reference TRBV28 and TRBJ2-2, the complete variable domain reads DVKVTQSSRYLVKRTGEKVFLECVQDMDHENMFWYRQDPGLGLRLIYFSYDVKMKEKGDIPEGYSVSREKKERFSLILESASTNQTSMYLCASSPPGQVHRGAVFGEGSRLTVL.

The table lists this clone with a few counts. The chain recombines TRBV19 with TRBJ1-4, with 9 bases lining up with TRBD1. Germline-derived CDR1 and CDR2 are LNHDA and SQIVND (reference sequence). V lost 5 bases to trimming and J lost 7 bases; unmatched junction nucleotides: 8. The CDR3 covers 15 residues. The chain's CDR3 is CASSPTDRGGEKLFF. For the CDR3, the DNA is TGTGCCAGTAGTCCCACGGACAGGGGAGGTGAAAAACTGTTTTTT.

The gene calls are TRBV7-9 and TRBJ2-3; TRBD2 matches 12 bases. Germline V lookup: CDR1 SEHNR, CDR2 FQNEAQ (reference sequence). V lost 5 bases and J lost 10; bases outside the gene matches: 13. The CDR3 is 16 residues long. For the CDR3, the DNA is TGTGCCAGCAGCCCCCGGGGGTGGACTAGCGGGGAGCCGCAGTATTTT. This translates into CASSPRGWTSGEPQYF.

The CDR3 DNA is TGTGCCAGCTCACCATCGGGACACGGAGACTATGGCTACACCTTC. This gives the protein CASSPSGHGDYGYTF. V is TRBV18 and J is TRBJ1-2; D is perhaps TRBD1 (6 bases). The germline V gene has CDR1 KGHSH and CDR2 LQKENI. CDR3 length: 15 residues. Trimming cost V 2 bases and J 3 bases, with 13 bases left between them.